Listed below are T cell receptor beta chains from one sample, sequenced in a study of T cell responses to AZD1222 COVID-19 vaccine. This table comes from immunoSEQ multiplex PCR, and its TCRdb copy is limited to in-frame clones, with some not included. The sample contains about 180,000 clones, roughly 92% of which appear only once. This material consisted of peripheral blood, taken 28 days after the second AZD1222 dose. The receptors come from an adult who received the AZD1222 COVID-19 vaccine. CDR3s include the opening cysteine and the closing phenylalanine or tryptophan. A D gene is named only where the DNA matches it firmly. The size of a clone is reported for some rows only, either as once, few or many, or as a class for expanded clones.

size	D	V	J	DNA	CDR3
once	NA	TRBV12-3/TRBV12-4	TRBJ1-1	TGTGCCAGCAAGGGCCTGTCGAACACTGAAGCTTTCTTT	CASKGLSNTEAFF
NA	TRBD1	TRBV12-5	TRBJ2-3	TGTGCTAGTGGTTTGGGACAGGGGGCAGGGGATACGCAGTATTTT	CASGLGQGAGDTQYF
NA	NA	TRBV25-1	TRBJ1-4	TGTGCCAGCAGGGGGTGGGGTGAGGGGGAAAAACTGTTTTTT	CASRGWGEGEKLFF
NA	TRBD2	TRBV7-8	TRBJ2-1	TGTGCCAGCAGCCCGACTAGCGGCTCCTACAATGAGCAGTTCTTC	CASSPTSGSYNEQFF
NA	TRBD1	TRBV7-3	TRBJ1-3	TGTGCCAGCAGCCATGGACAGGACTCTGGAAACACCATATATTTT	CASSHGQDSGNTIYF
NA	NA	TRBV19	TRBJ1-1	TGTGCCAGTGGGGACCGTACGGGCACTGAAGCTTTCTTT	CASGDRTGTEAFF
NA	TRBD2	TRBV9	TRBJ2-1	TGTGCCAGCAGCGTGGGTAGCGGGGTATTGGAGCAGTTCTTC	CASSVGSGVLEQFF
NA	NA	TRBV5-4	TRBJ1-2	TGTGCCAGCAGCTTGGTTGAAGGGCATAACTATGGCTACACCTTC	CASSLVEGHNYGYTF
NA	TRBD1	TRBV7-8	TRBJ1-2	TGTGCCAGCAGCTTAGGGTCCGGATCTACTACAGGGGGCTATGGCTACACCTTC	CASSLGSGSTTGGYGYTF
NA	NA	TRBV28	TRBJ1-6	TGTGCCAGCAGTTGGACAGAGAGCTCCTATAATTCACCCCTCCACTTT	CASSWTESSYNSPLHF
NA	TRBD2	TRBV7-8	TRBJ2-7	TGTGCCAGCAGCCCGGTCGACGGCGGGGGGCGCTACGAGCAGTACTTC	CASSPVDGGGRYEQYF
NA	NA	TRBV11-3	TRBJ2-3	TGTGCCAGCAGCGTAAGACGGGAGAGCACAGATACGCAGTATTTT	CASSVRRESTDTQYF
NA	NA	TRBV5-8	TRBJ1-2	TGTGCCAGCGGGCGAAACTATGGCTACACCTTC	CASGRNYGYTF
many	TRBD2	TRBV7-2	TRBJ2-2	TGTGCCAGCAGCTCCACTAGCGGGGGGGCCGGAGGGGAGCTGTTTTTT	CASSSTSGGAGGELFF
NA	TRBD2	TRBV6-6	TRBJ2-1	TGTGCCAGCAGTTACGGGCTAGCGGAATACAATGAGCAGTTCTTC	CASSYGLAEYNEQFF
NA	NA	TRBV28	TRBJ1-1	TGTGCCAGCAGTTTAGGCTTAATGAACACTGAAGCTTTCTTT	CASSLGLMNTEAFF
few	NA	TRBV2	TRBJ1-6	TGTGCCAGCAGTGAACGCCCCCTCCGGACGCTTTATAATTCACCCCTCCACTTT	CASSERPLRTLYNSPLHF
NA	NA	TRBV7-2	TRBJ1-2	TGTGCCAGCAGTTTGCCCGGGGTTGGGGGCTATGGCTACACCTTC	CASSLPGVGGYGYTF
NA	NA	TRBV12-3/TRBV12-4	TRBJ1-1	TGTGCCAGCAGTTACGGGACTGCTGAAGCTTTCTTT	CASSYGTAEAFF
once	NA	TRBV9	TRBJ1-4	TGTGCCAGCAGCGGAGCGACAAGCCCGAGGGCCAATGAAAAACTGTTTTTT	CASSGATSPRANEKLFF
NA	NA	TRBV6-5	TRBJ1-5	TGTGCCAGCAGTTACTCGAACAAGGGGATCAATCAGCCCCAGCATTTT	CASSYSNKGINQPQHF
NA	NA	TRBV7-9	TRBJ1-2	TGTGCCAGCAGCTTTGCCCCCGCTAACTATGGCTACACCTTC	CASSFAPANYGYTF
NA	NA	TRBV24-1	TRBJ2-1	TGTGCCACCAGGGACGTCCACCGACAGTTCTTC	CATRDVHRQFF
NA	NA	TRBV7-2	TRBJ1-6	TGTGCCAGCAGCTTAGAGTGGTGGCGAAATAATTCACCCCTCCACTTT	CASSLEWWRNNSPLHF
NA	TRBD1	TRBV19	TRBJ2-2	TGTGCCAGTAGTATCGGACAGGGAACCGGGGAGCTGTTTTTT	CASSIGQGTGELFF
once	TRBD1	TRBV7-9	TRBJ1-1	TGTGCCAGCAGCTTGAGGGACAGGGGGCAGGGTAGCACTGAAGCTTTCTTT	CASSLRDRGQGSTEAFF
NA	NA	TRBV11-3	TRBJ2-5	TGTGCCAGCACCCAACCAGGACATAAGAGAGAGACCCAGTACTTC	CASTQPGHKRETQYF
NA	NA	TRBV27	TRBJ1-5	TGTGCCAGCAGCAAATTGGGTTTCAATCAGCCCCAGCATTTT	CASSKLGFNQPQHF
NA	TRBD2	TRBV5-1	TRBJ2-7	TGCGCCAGCAGCCCGGGGGGGGACGTGGCCCACGAGCAGTACTTC	CASSPGGDVAHEQYF
NA	TRBD2	TRBV4-1	TRBJ2-7	TGCGCCAGCAGCCAAGTAGGGACTAGCGGATCCTACGAGCAGTACTTC	CASSQVGTSGSYEQYF
NA	TRBD1	TRBV5-1	TRBJ2-5	TGCGCCAGCAGCTTACAGGGGTGGCAAGAGACCCAGTACTTC	CASSLQGWQETQYF
NA	TRBD2	TRBV7-2	TRBJ2-1	TGTGCCAGCAGCCCAGGACTAGCGGGGGGGCCCGAGCAGTTCTTC	CASSPGLAGGPEQFF
once	NA	TRBV6-2/TRBV6-3	TRBJ1-2	TGTGCCAGCAGTTACGGCAGAAATTATAACTATGGCTACACCTTC	CASSYGRNYNYGYTF
NA	NA	TRBV20-1	TRBJ2-5	TGCAGTGCTAGAGAGCGGGAGACCCAGTACTTC	CSARERETQYF
NA	TRBD2	TRBV7-2	TRBJ2-3	TGTGCCAGCAATAAATTTAGCGGGGATCAGTATTTT	CASNKFSGDQYF
NA	NA	TRBV7-9	TRBJ1-3	TGTGCCAGCACCTCGACCGGACAGTCTGGAAACACCATATATTTT	CASTSTGQSGNTIYF
NA	NA	TRBV7-9	TRBJ1-1	TGTGCCAGCAGCTTAGTGGACGGCAGGAACACTGAAGCTTTCTTT	CASSLVDGRNTEAFF
NA	NA	TRBV7-9	TRBJ1-1	TGTGCCAGCAGGACGGACCGGAACACTGAAGCTTTCTTT	CASRTDRNTEAFF
NA	TRBD1	TRBV19	TRBJ2-7	TGTGCCAGTAGTATTTGGGACAGGGGCGTCTACGAGCAGTACTTC	CASSIWDRGVYEQYF
once	NA	TRBV19	TRBJ2-2	TGTGCCAGTAGTGAGGTGAACACCGGGGAGCTGTTTTTT	CASSEVNTGELFF
NA	NA	TRBV20-1	TRBJ1-2	TGCAGTGCTAGAGCCGATGGCTACACCTTC	CSARADGYTF
NA	NA	TRBV5-1	TRBJ1-2	TGCGCCAGCAGCTTGGGGACTAACTATGGCTACACCTTC	CASSLGTNYGYTF
many	NA	TRBV11-3	TRBJ2-1	TGTGCCAGCAGCTTAGACCGGGGAAACAATGAGCAGTTCTTC	CASSLDRGNNEQFF
few	TRBD2	TRBV5-1	TRBJ2-3	TGCGCCAGCAGCATGACTAGCGCCACAGATACGCAGTATTTT	CASSMTSATDTQYF
NA	TRBD1	TRBV5-6	TRBJ1-2	TGTGCCAGCAAACGACAGGGGGCGGGTGGCTACACCTTC	CASKRQGAGGYTF
NA	NA	TRBV18	TRBJ1-2	TGTGCCAGCTCACCCCTCAGGGAAATGCGTAACTATGGCTACACCTTC	CASSPLREMRNYGYTF
NA	NA	TRBV6-5	TRBJ1-1	TGTGCCAGCAGTTACGATCGGAAAAACACTGAAGCTTTCTTT	CASSYDRKNTEAFF
NA	NA	TRBV5-4	TRBJ1-3	TGTGCCAGCAGCTATACAGTCTCTGGAAACACCATATATTTT	CASSYTVSGNTIYF
NA	TRBD1	TRBV11-2	TRBJ2-2	TGTGCCAGCAGCGCGCGACAGGGGGCGGGCGGGGAGCTGTTTTTT	CASSARQGAGGELFF
NA	NA	TRBV30	TRBJ2-1	TGTGCCTGGAGTGCCAACGGGGAGCAGTTCTTC	CAWSANGEQFF
NA	TRBD1	TRBV7-9	TRBJ1-2	TGTGCCAGCAGCTTGACAGGGGTCGGGGACTATGGCTACACCTTC	CASSLTGVGDYGYTF
few	NA	TRBV6-5	TRBJ1-1	TGTGCCAGCAGATTTACAGGGTGGGGAGCTTTCTTT	CASRFTGWGAFF
NA	NA	TRBV19	TRBJ2-3	TGTGCCAGTACGGAAGGGGTTTCCCCCACAGATACGCAGTATTTT	CASTEGVSPTDTQYF
NA	TRBD1	TRBV2	TRBJ2-7	TGTGCCAGCAACTCAAGGACAGGGAGGATAGTGGACGAGCAGTACTTC	CASNSRTGRIVDEQYF
NA	TRBD1	TRBV2	TRBJ2-6	TGTGCCAAATCACAGGGGGCTGGGGCCAACGTCCTGACTTTC	CAKSQGAGANVLTF
NA	NA	TRBV30	TRBJ2-3	TGTGCCTGGAGTGTAGGGGCAGGTCGCACAGATACGCAGTATTTT	CAWSVGAGRTDTQYF
NA	NA	TRBV10-2	TRBJ1-2	TGCGCCAGCAGTGGTCCAGGGGACACTTATCTCTATGGCTACACCTTC	CASSGPGDTYLYGYTF
NA	TRBD1	TRBV2	TRBJ1-2	TGTGCCAGCAGCGGGACAGGGGTAGGAGGTGGCTACACCTTC	CASSGTGVGGGYTF